This record concerns one T cell receptor (beta chain) sequence. The antigen remains unidentified. The data were taken from a study of graft-versus-host responses after intestinal transplantation. Study-level background: Multivisceral, liver-intestinal, or isolated intestinal grafts were transplanted into recipients. All recipients got anti-thymocyte globulin induction, then tacrolimus and steroids for roughly 3 years.

Study outcomes and limitations: GvH clones turned up in recipient marrow; some had shown up first in ileum or blood. Levels of circulating GvH clones at their peak were associated with early post-transplant HvG declines.

Libraries were prepared by immunoSEQ multiplex PCR; TCRdb keeps only in-frame clonotypes and omits some of them. This sample has approximately 130,000 clones, with around 94% found just once. The clonotype comes from a human donor who received an intestinal transplant. Sequencing was performed on unstimulated CD4+ T cells sorted from spleen or lymph node cells, taken before intestinal transplant.

CDR3 region: CASSSWTSDEQFF. CDR3 in DNA: TGTGCCAGCAGTTCCTGGACTAGCGATGAGCAGTTCTTC. This chain uses TRBV27 with TRBJ2-1; TRBD2 matches 9 bases. CDR3 length: 13 amino acids. The junction had 3 bases not matched to a gene; V was cut back by 4 bases and J by 8 bases. The V gene's germline CDR1 is MNHEY and CDR2 SMNVEV (reference sequence).